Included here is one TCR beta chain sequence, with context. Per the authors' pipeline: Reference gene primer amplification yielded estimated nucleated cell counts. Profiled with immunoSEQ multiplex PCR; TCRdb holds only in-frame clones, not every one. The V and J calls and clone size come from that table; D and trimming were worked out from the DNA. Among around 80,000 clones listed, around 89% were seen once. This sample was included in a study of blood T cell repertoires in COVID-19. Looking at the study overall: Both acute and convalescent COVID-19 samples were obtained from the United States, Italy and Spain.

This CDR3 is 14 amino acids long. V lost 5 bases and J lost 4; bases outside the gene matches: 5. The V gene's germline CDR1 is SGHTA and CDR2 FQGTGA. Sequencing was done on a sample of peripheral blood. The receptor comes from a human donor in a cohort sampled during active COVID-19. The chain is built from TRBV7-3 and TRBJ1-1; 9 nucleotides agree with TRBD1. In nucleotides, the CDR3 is TGTGCCAGCAGCAAACAGGGGGCTGTCACTGAAGCTTTCTTT. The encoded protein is CASSKQGAVTEAFF.